Listed below are T cell receptor beta chains from one sample, sequenced in a study of OX40 agonist ivuxolimab in advanced cancers. Clones were read by immunoSEQ multiplex PCR, and TCRdb kept only the in-frame ones, dropping some. The table records under 100,000 clones, over 70% of them present only once. The sample in question was CD4+ or CD8+ T cells sorted from blood, obtained in a trial of the OX40 agonist ivuxolimab. These receptors came from an adult with an advanced solid tumor such as melanoma, head and neck, liver or kidney cancer. Both conserved end residues are part of each CDR3. A D gene is named only where the DNA matches it firmly. The size field is filled for only some rows; it gives once, few, many or a size class.

NA,TRBV7-2,TRBJ2-1,TRBD2,CASSTTGRNEQFF,TGTGCCAGCAGCACAACCGGGAGGAATGAGCAGTTCTTC
NA,TRBV5-4,TRBJ2-5,TRBD2,CASSGGLAGGETQYF,TGTGCCAGCAGCGGGGGACTAGCGGGGGGAGAGACCCAGTACTTC
NA,TRBV7-9,TRBJ1-2,NA,CASSRDNPLGGYTF,TGTGCCAGCAGCCGGGACAATCCCTTGGGTGGCTACACCTTC
NA,TRBV15,TRBJ1-2,NA,CATSRDPWKTANYGYTF,TGTGCCACCAGCAGAGATCCGTGGAAGACGGCTAACTATGGCTACACCTTC
NA,TRBV5-4,TRBJ2-1,NA,CASSFVATGEQFF,TGTGCCAGCAGCTTTGTGGCTACGGGTGAGCAGTTCTTC
many,TRBV29-1,TRBJ1-1,NA,CSVGEKNTEAFF,TGCAGCGTTGGGGAGAAGAACACTGAAGCTTTCTTT
NA,TRBV13,TRBJ1-2,NA,CASSLMTGNYGYTF,TGTGCCAGCAGCTTAATGACAGGAAACTATGGCTACACCTTC
NA,TRBV12-5,TRBJ1-1,TRBD1,CASASRQGNTEAFF,TGTGCTAGTGCCTCCAGACAGGGGAACACTGAAGCTTTCTTT
NA,TRBV4-2,TRBJ1-5,NA,CASSQDIGEQPQHF,TGTGCCAGCAGCCAAGATATAGGGGAGCAGCCCCAGCATTTT
NA,TRBV5-4,TRBJ1-1,TRBD1,CASSSGTGKNTEAFF,TGTGCCAGCAGCTCCGGGACAGGGAAGAACACTGAAGCTTTCTTT
NA,TRBV19,TRBJ2-5,TRBD2,CASSISVAGEGETQYF,TGTGCCAGTAGTATTTCGGTAGCGGGGGAGGGAGAGACCCAGTACTTC
NA,TRBV6-4,TRBJ1-6,NA,CASSDSYNSPLHF,TGTGCCAGCAGTGACTCCTATAATTCACCCCTCCACTTT
NA,TRBV5-6,TRBJ1-1,NA,CASSFDVGTEAFF,TGTGCCAGCAGCTTTGATGTGGGGACTGAAGCTTTCTTT
NA,TRBV18,TRBJ2-7,TRBD2,CASSPPVAGAKSYEQYF,TGTGCCAGCTCACCACCGGTAGCGGGGGCCAAATCCTACGAGCAGTACTTC
NA,TRBV11-3,TRBJ2-7,NA,CASTSGITRSYEQYF,TGTGCCAGCACATCTGGAATAACCCGCTCCTACGAGCAGTACTTC
once,TRBV2,TRBJ2-7,NA,CASSEAFRNEQYF,TGTGCCAGCAGTGAAGCATTCCGGAACGAGCAGTACTTC
once,TRBV11-2,TRBJ1-2,TRBD1,CASSLGRTGTFGYTF,TGTGCCAGCAGCTTAGGGAGGACAGGGACATTTGGCTACACCTTC
many,TRBV6-1,TRBJ2-3,TRBD2,CASSEALAGADTQYF,TGTGCCAGCAGTGAAGCACTAGCGGGAGCAGATACGCAGTATTTT
NA,TRBV9,TRBJ2-5,NA,CASSVAETELYQETQYF,TGTGCCAGCAGCGTAGCTGAGACAGAGTTGTACCAAGAGACCCAGTACTTC
NA,TRBV9,TRBJ2-5,NA,CASSVDVLRQETQYF,TGTGCCAGCAGCGTAGATGTACTCCGTCAAGAGACCCAGTACTTC
NA,TRBV9,TRBJ2-2,NA,CASSVGGTGELFF,TGTGCCAGCAGCGTAGGCGGTACCGGGGAGCTGTTTTTT
NA,TRBV5-4,TRBJ2-7,TRBD2,CASSVGLLPSYEQYF,TGTGCCAGCAGCGTGGGACTACTTCCTTCCTACGAGCAGTACTTC
NA,TRBV7-9,TRBJ1-1,NA,CAPTGFTGEAFF,TGTGCCCCTACAGGGTTTACGGGAGAAGCTTTCTTT
NA,TRBV18,TRBJ1-2,NA,CASSPPSAVGGYTF,TGTGCCAGCTCACCCCCATCGGCTGTCGGTGGCTACACCTTC
NA,TRBV5-1,TRBJ2-2,NA,CASSLVAATGELFF,TGCGCCAGCAGCTTGGTGGCTGCCACCGGGGAGCTGTTTTTT
NA,TRBV18,TRBJ1-5,NA,CASSPEVGTTQPQHF,TGTGCCAGCTCACCAGAGGTTGGGACGACTCAGCCCCAGCATTTT
NA,TRBV5-1,TRBJ2-5,TRBD1,CASSLRDRQETQYF,TGCGCCAGCAGCTTACGGGACAGACAAGAGACCCAGTACTTC
NA,TRBV4-1,TRBJ1-5,NA,CASSQEHWYQPQHF,TGCGCCAGCAGCCAAGAACATTGGTATCAGCCCCAGCATTTT
NA,TRBV2,TRBJ2-1,TRBD1,CASSVRDRANEQFF,TGTGCCAGCAGTGTAAGGGACAGGGCCAATGAGCAGTTCTTC
once,TRBV7-8,TRBJ2-3,NA,CASSLGFRDYTQYF,TGTGCCAGCAGCTTAGGGTTCAGGGATTATACGCAGTATTTT
NA,TRBV10-3,TRBJ1-1,NA,CAIRKQMNTEAFF,TGTGCCATCAGGAAACAAATGAACACTGAAGCTTTCTTT
NA,TRBV6-1,TRBJ1-4,TRBD1,CASKDSQGAEKLFF,TGTGCCAGCAAGGACAGCCAGGGGGCTGAAAAACTGTTTTTT
NA,TRBV10-3,TRBJ1-4,NA,CASEGQGNEKLFF,TGTGCCAGTGAGGGGCAGGGTAATGAAAAACTGTTTTTT
NA,TRBV7-2,TRBJ2-3,TRBD2,CASSRLAPLSTDTQYF,TGTGCCAGCAGCCGACTAGCCCCCCTTAGCACAGATACGCAGTATTTT
NA,TRBV11-3,TRBJ1-1,NA,CASSLRAPGGNTEAFF,TGTGCCAGCAGCTTACGGGCCCCGGGAGGGAACACTGAAGCTTTCTTT